The T cell receptor (beta chain) described here comes from a study of OX40 agonist ivuxolimab in advanced cancers. In the study overall: Clinicians treated patients with ivuxolimab, an agonistic anti-OX40 (CD134) antibody. General study results and limits: At 0.1 to 3.0 mg/kg, clonal expansion of CD4+ and CD8+ blood T cells had occurred by week 6. The mean number of expanded clones was higher in CD8+ T cells than in CD4+.

Data came from immunoSEQ multiplex PCR; TCRdb stores just in-frame clones and leaves some out. The sample yields just over 15,000 clones, 64% seen once. On this clone: What it binds is not known.

The clonotype comes from an adult with an advanced solid tumor such as melanoma, head and neck, liver or kidney cancer. The sequencing used CD4+ or CD8+ T cells sorted from blood, collected in a trial of the OX40 agonist ivuxolimab.

The CDR3 here is CAISGPQEKQFF. CDR3 coding DNA: TGTGCCATCAGTGGCCCACAAGAGAAGCAGTTCTTC. V usage is TRBV10-3 and J usage is TRBJ2-1, with unresolved D. The germline V gene encodes CDR1 ENHRY and CDR2 SYGVKD. This CDR3 spans 12 amino acids. V lost 4 bases and J lost 11, with 12 bases in between.